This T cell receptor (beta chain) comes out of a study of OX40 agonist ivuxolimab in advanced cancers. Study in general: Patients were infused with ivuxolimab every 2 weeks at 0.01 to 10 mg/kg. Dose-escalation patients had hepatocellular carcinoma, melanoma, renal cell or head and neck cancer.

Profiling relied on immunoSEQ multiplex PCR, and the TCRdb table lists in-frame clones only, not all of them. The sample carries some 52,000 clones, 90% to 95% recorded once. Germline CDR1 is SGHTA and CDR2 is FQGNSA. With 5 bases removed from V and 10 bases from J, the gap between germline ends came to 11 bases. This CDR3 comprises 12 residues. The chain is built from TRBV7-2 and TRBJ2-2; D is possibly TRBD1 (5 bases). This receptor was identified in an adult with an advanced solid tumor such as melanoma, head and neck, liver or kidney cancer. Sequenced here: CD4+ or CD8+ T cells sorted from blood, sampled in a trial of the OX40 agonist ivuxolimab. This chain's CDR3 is CASSPPGQELFF. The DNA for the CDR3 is TGTGCCAGCAGCCCCCCAGGACAGGAGCTGTTTTTT.